This passage covers 5 T cell receptor beta chains from one sample sequenced in a study of response to subunit inactivated influenza vaccine. One entry per CDR3 protein, called by TCRdb with MiXCR from the RT-PCR reads. Among 650,000 to 800,000 distinct CDR3 sequences listed, about 15% were seen once. Sample: PBMCs from blood, taken around 15 days before vaccination. The receptors here all came from a man aged 50 or older who received an inactivated influenza vaccine.

This chain joins TRBV5-6 and TRBJ1-1, with D perhaps matching TRBD1 (5 bases). Germline CDR1 and CDR2: SGHDT and YYEEEE. The V gene lost 6 bases and the J gene lost 1 base, with 16 bases spanning the gap. The CDR3 has 15 amino acids. CDR3 bases: TGTGCCAGCACACACGACCGGGACGGGAACACTGAAGCTTTCTTT. Its protein product is CASTHDRDGNTEAFF.

This clonotype was seen a few times. The chain has TRBV4-1 and TRBJ2-6; 7 bases line up with TRBD1. J lost 2 bases, V lost 2 bases, and 0 bases had no gene match. This CDR3 region has 15 residues. Per the germline V gene, CDR1 is MGHRA and CDR2 is YSYEKL. CDR3 sequence: CASSQQGAGANVLTF. CDR3 DNA: TGCGCCAGCAGCCAACAGGGGGCTGGGGCCAACGTCCTGACTTTC.

The chain joins TRBV12-3 or TRBV12-4 to TRBJ2-5, with TRBD1 matching over 10 bases. The CDR3 runs to 16 residues. Losses at the gene ends were 6 bases for V and 1 base for J; bases not matched to a gene: 8. Written as DNA, the CDR3 is TGTGCCAGCAGAGCATACGGACAGGGGGGCCAAGAGACCCAGTACTTC. It encodes CASRAYGQGGQETQYF.

This clonotype occurred many times. One end of the junction fails to match germline, which may point to a read error. J is TRBJ2-1 and V is TRBV6-1; 12 bases are shared with TRBD2. Germline CDR1 reads MNHNS; CDR2 reads SASEGT. CDR3 length: 19 amino acids. DNA for the CDR3: TGTGCCAGCATTGAAAGGGGACTAGCGGGTGAGAGCTCCTACAATGAGCAGTTCTTC. It encodes CASIERGLAGESSYNEQFF.

In its sample, this clonotype was seen a few times. The J gene is TRBJ2-6, the V gene TRBV5-8; D gene unclear. Germline assignment: CDR1 SGHTS and CDR2 YDEGEE. This CDR3 is 15 amino acids long. The germline V and J ends were trimmed by 5 bases and 0 bases, with 9 bases remaining between them. CDR3 sequence reads: CASSPQISGANVLTF. DNA of the CDR3: TGTGCCAGCAGTCCGCAGATCTCTGGGGCCAACGTCCTGACTTTC.